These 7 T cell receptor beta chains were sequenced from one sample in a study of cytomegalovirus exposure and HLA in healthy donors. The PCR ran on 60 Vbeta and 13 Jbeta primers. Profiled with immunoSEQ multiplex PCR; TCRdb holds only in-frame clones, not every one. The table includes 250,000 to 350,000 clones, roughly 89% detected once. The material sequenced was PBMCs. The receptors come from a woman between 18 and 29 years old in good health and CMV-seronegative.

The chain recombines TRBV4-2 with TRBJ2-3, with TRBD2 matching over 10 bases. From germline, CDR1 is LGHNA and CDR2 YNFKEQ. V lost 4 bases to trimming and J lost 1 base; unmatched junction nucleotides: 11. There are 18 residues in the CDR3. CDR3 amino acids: CASSPRASGGGGTDTQYF. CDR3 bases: TGTGCCAGCAGCCCCCGGGCTAGCGGGGGCGGGGGCACAGATACGCAGTATTTT.

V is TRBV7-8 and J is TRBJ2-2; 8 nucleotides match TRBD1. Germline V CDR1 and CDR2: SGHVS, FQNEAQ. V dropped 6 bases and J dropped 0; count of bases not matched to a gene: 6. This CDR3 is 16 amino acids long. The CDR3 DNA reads TGTGCCAGCAGACCGGACAGGGTTGCGAACACCGGGGAGCTGTTTTTT. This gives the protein CASRPDRVANTGELFF.

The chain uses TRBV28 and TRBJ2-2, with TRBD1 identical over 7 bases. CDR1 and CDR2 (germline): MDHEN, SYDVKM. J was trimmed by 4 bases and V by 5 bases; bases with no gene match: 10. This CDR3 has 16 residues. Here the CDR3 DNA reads TGTGCCAGCAGTCCGACCGGGACAGAGACCACCGGGGAGCTGTTTTTT. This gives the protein CASSPTGTETTGELFF.

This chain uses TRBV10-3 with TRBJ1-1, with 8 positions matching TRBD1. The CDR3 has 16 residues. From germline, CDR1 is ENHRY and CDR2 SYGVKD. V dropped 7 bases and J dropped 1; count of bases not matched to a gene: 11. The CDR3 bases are TGTGCCATCAAGATCGGACTGGACAGGGCGAACACTGAAGCTTTCTTT. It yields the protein CAIKIGLDRANTEAFF.

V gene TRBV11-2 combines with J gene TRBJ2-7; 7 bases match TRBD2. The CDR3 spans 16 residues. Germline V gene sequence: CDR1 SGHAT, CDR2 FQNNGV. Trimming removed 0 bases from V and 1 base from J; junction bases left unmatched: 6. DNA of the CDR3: TGTGCCAGCAGCTTAGATCGGGCTAGCGGTTCCTACGAGCAGTACTTC. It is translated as CASSLDRASGSYEQYF.

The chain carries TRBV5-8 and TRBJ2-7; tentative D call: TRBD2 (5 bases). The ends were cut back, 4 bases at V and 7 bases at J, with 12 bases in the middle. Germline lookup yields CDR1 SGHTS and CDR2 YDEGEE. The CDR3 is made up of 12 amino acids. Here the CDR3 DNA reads TGTGCCAGCAGCCCCGAGGGTTGGGAGCAGTACTTC. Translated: CASSPEGWEQYF.

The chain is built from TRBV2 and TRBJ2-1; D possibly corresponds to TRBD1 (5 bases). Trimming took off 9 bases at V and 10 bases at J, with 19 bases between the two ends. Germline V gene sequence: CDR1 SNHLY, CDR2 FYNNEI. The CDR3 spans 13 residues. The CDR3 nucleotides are TGTGCCAGACAGGCCCGGTTTGAGAGCGAGCAGTTCTTC. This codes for CARQARFESEQFF.